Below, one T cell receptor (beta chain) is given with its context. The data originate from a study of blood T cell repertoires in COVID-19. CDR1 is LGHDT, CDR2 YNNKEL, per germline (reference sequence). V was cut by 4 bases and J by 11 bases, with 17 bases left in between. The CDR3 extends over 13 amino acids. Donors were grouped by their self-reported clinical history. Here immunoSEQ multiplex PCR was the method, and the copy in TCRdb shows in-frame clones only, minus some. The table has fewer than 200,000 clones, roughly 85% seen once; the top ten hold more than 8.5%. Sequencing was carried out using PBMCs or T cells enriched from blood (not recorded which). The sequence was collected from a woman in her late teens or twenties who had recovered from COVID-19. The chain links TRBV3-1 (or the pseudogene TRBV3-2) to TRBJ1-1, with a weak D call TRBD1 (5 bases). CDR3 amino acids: CASSLYGGEMAFF. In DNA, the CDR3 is TGTGCCAGCAGCCTTTACGGGGGAGAGATGGCTTTCTTT.